Below, 14 T cell receptor beta chains from the same sample are listed, as sequenced in a study of shared clonotypes between healthy human individuals. Generated by immunoSEQ multiplex PCR, the TCRdb table keeps only in-frame clones and is missing some. The table records about 2.3 million clones, around 92% of them present only once. Sequenced material: naive CD4+ T cells from PBMCs. As for subset: CD45RA+ positively selected. Every receptor here comes from a man aged 18 to 30 in good health. Some clones in this sample may be carry-over from other donors' samples.

The V gene is TRBV5-1, the J gene TRBJ2-7; TRBD1 agrees at 9 bases. The J segment lost 2 bases and the V segment lost 4 bases, leaving 4 bases of the junction unmatched. CDR1 and CDR2 from the germline V gene are SGHRS and YFSETQ. The CDR3 runs to 14 residues. The CDR3 here is CASSGRTGAYEQYF. The CDR3 region has the DNA TGCGCCAGCAGCGGAAGGACAGGGGCCTACGAGCAGTACTTC.

V and J are TRBV11-3 and TRBJ2-5; D ambiguous. Germline CDR1 SGHNT, CDR2 YENEEA. This CDR3 contains 14 residues. V lost 1 base, J lost 4 bases, and 10 bases lay in between. CDR3 coding DNA: TGTGCCAGCAGCTTAGGGAGAGGAGCAGAGACCCAGTACTTC. This encodes CASSLGRGAETQYF.

This sequence joins TRBV28 and TRBJ2-3; TRBD1 aligns across 7 bases. The length of the CDR3 is 12 residues. V was pared by 7 bases and J by 10 bases, with 8 bases of the junction left unmatched. Looked up from germline, CDR1 is MDHEN and CDR2 is SYDVKM. CDR3 in DNA: TGTGCCAGCACCACAGGGACAGCGGCGCAGTATTTT. It specifies CASTTGTAAQYF. Complete variable domain (other parts from reference TRBV28 and TRBJ2-3): DVKVTQSSRYLVKRTGEKVFLECVQDMDHENMFWYRQDPGLGLRLIYFSYDVKMKEKGDIPEGYSVSREKKERFSLILESASTNQTSMYLCASTTGTAAQYFGPGTRLTVL.

This clone came up once. The chain has TRBV5-5 and TRBJ1-3, with no clear D. The CDR3 is 16 residues long. Trimming took off 4 bases at V and 0 bases at J, with 14 bases between the two ends. CDR1 SGHKS and CDR2 YYEKEE come from the germline V gene (reference sequence). For the CDR3, the DNA is TGTGCCAGCAGCGAGCCCCCCGGGTACTCTGGAAACACCATATATTTT. Its protein product is CASSEPPGYSGNTIYF.

The chain recombines TRBV29-1 with TRBJ2-3, with 7 nucleotides matching TRBD1. Germline values: CDR1 SQVTM, CDR2 ANQGSEA. The CDR3 covers 12 residues. Trimming cost V 6 bases and J 6 bases; bases outside gene matches: 6. For the CDR3, the DNA is TGCAGCGTGTCGACAGGGATGGATACGCAGTATTTT. Encoded protein: CSVSTGMDTQYF.

The chain couples TRBV7-9 to TRBJ2-5; possible D gene TRBD2, 6 bases. The CDR3 is 14 amino acids. CDR1 is SEHNR and CDR2 is FQNEAQ in the germline V gene (reference sequence). Trimming took off 0 bases at V and 5 bases at J, with 10 bases between the two ends. CDR3 protein: CASSLAGGSETQYF. The CDR3 DNA sequence: TGTGCCAGCAGCTTAGCGGGAGGCTCGGAGACCCAGTACTTC.

This clone occurred a few times. The chain employs TRBV7-9 and TRBJ1-1, with no clear D. The germline V gene encodes CDR1 SEHNR and CDR2 FQNEAQ (reference sequence). The CDR3 is 11 amino acids. V was pared by 1 base and J by 11 bases, with 8 bases between. CDR3 residues: CASSLEVIAFF. The CDR3, as DNA: TGTGCCAGCAGCTTAGAGGTCATTGCTTTCTTT.

The gene calls are TRBV30 and TRBJ1-5; no firm D call. The CDR3 consists of 13 residues. Trimming removed 3 bases from V and 7 bases from J, with 13 bases in between. Germline values: CDR1 GTSNPN, CDR2 SVGIG (reference sequence). CDR3 in DNA: TGTGCCTGGAGCGAGGGATGGGCACAGCCCCAGCATTTT. Residues: CAWSEGWAQPQHF.

The chain carries TRBV6-5 and TRBJ2-5, with a weak D call TRBD1 (6 bases). Trimming removed 6 bases from V and 4 bases from J, with 15 bases in between. The germline V gene has CDR1 MNHEY and CDR2 SVGAGI. CDR3 length: 14 amino acids. CDR3 coding DNA: TGTGCCAGCAGGGCAAACAGGGTATCAGAGACCCAGTACTTC. Its translation is CASRANRVSETQYF.

J is TRBJ2-5 and V is TRBV7-9; D is ambiguous. CDR3 length equals 12 residues. Germline loops: CDR1 SEHNR, CDR2 FQNEAQ (reference sequence). V lost 1 base and J lost 5, with 5 bases in between. CDR3 sequence reads: CASSLEIETQYF. The CDR3, as DNA: TGTGCCAGCAGCTTAGAGATTGAGACCCAGTACTTC.

J is TRBJ1-1 and V is TRBV6-6, with D uncertain. Germline assignment: CDR1 MNHNY and CDR2 SVGAGI (reference sequence). CDR3 length: 14 residues. The germline V and J ends were trimmed by 2 bases and 4 bases, with 11 bases remaining between them. The CDR3 DNA is TGTGCCAGCAGTTACGGCCGAGGGAGCACTGAAGCTTTCTTT. This sequence encodes CASSYGRGSTEAFF.

This rearrangement joins TRBV2 to TRBJ1-2; 8 nucleotides match TRBD1. Germline trimming cut 8 bases from V and 7 bases from J; bases unmatched to any gene: 9. CDR1 and CDR2 from the germline V gene are SNHLY and FYNNEI. This CDR3 contains 13 residues. CDR3 protein: CASATGGGTGYTF. CDR3 in DNA: TGTGCCAGCGCAACAGGGGGGGGAACTGGCTACACCTTC.

In the case of this clone: The same CDR3 can be traced to other DNA sequences in this sample. The chain combines TRBV27 with TRBJ2-5; maybe TRBD2 (5 bases). Germline CDR1 reads MNHEY; CDR2 reads SMNVEV (reference sequence). CDR3 length: 14 residues. V lost 5 bases and J 2 bases, leaving 12 bases between the germline ends. The chain's CDR3 is CASSPRGYQETQYF. The DNA for the CDR3 is TGTGCCAGCAGTCCCCGAGGGTATCAAGAGACCCAGTACTTC.

The rearrangement joins TRBV10-3 to TRBJ1-1, with D maybe TRBD1 (5 bases). The germline gives CDR1 ENHRY, CDR2 SYGVKD. V was cut by 8 bases and J by 10 bases, with 17 bases left in between. The CDR3 extends over 12 amino acids. CDR3 protein: CAIRRRGGGAFF. The CDR3 coding sequence is TGTGCCATCCGTAGAAGGGGAGGTGGAGCTTTCTTT.